This T cell receptor (beta chain) was recorded in a study of T cell repertoires in ileal Crohn's disease. Turning to the study itself: At surgery, under 40% of patients smoked, with median disease duration 7.9 years. General observations from the study: Compared with non-smokers, active smokers at surgery showed more clonal expansions. Within the first postoperative year, endoscopy came at median approximately 6.9 months.

TCRB immunosequencing input was around 540 nanograms of biopsy DNA per sample. Some clones are missing from TCRdb's copy, which holds only in-frame ones; the method was immunoSEQ multiplex PCR. The sample contains under 12,000 clones, approximately 77% of which appear only once. The time point was: neoterminal ileum biopsy at postoperative endoscopy, about 6 months after surgery. To note about this clone: Its antigen is unidentified.

CDR3 length: 15 residues. Germline values: CDR1 SQVTM, CDR2 ANQGSEA. V lost 6 bases, J lost 7 bases, and 10 bases stayed unmatched. This chain uses TRBV29-1 with TRBJ1-4, with TRBD1 matching over 11 bases. This TCR derives from an adult with Crohn's disease. Input material: ileal tissue. CDR3 residues: CSVKLTGTGGEKLFF. DNA for the CDR3: TGCAGCGTCAAACTAACCGGGACAGGGGGTGAAAAACTGTTTTTT.